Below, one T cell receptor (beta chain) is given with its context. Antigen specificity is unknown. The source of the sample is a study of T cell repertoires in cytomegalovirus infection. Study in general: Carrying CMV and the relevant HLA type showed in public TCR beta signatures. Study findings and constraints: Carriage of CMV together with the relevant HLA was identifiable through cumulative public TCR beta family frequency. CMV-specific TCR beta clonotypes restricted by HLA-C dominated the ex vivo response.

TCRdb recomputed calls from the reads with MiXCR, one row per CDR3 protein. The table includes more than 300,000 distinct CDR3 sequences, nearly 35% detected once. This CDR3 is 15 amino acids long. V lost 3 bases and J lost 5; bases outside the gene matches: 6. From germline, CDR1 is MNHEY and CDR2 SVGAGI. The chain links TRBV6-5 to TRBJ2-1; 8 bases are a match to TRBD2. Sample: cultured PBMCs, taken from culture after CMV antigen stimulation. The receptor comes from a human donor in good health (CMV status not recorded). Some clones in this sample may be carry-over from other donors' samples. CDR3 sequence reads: CASSYTGGHNNEQFF. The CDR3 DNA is TGTGCCAGCAGTTATACGGGAGGGCATAACAATGAGCAGTTCTTC.